What follows is one TCR beta chain and its context. Its antigen is undetermined. This record comes from a study of CD8+ T cells in alopecia areata. Study-wide results and caveats: Many expanded lesional clones persisted in scalp and blood during tofacitinib treatment. Patients displayed less clarity in TCR sharing than mice, a finding possibly related to HLA.

Treatment reported: oral pan-JAK inhibitor, 5-10 mg twice daily. Both CD4+ and CD8+ T cells were separated by sorting PBMCs. RNA extraction and reverse transcription yielded cDNA as sequencing template. TCRdb's table, derived via immunoSEQ multiplex PCR, lists solely in-frame clones and lacks some. The data show a few hundred thousand clones, less than 45% seen once. The ends lost 8 bases at V and 6 bases at J; junction bases unmatched: 7. The CDR3 has 13 residues. Germline values: CDR1 KGHSH, CDR2 LQKENI. This TCR was recovered from a human donor with alopecia areata. The rearrangement links TRBV18 to TRBJ1-2; the match to TRBD1 covers 9 bases. Sequenced material: CD4+ T cells sorted from blood, taken at approximately week 30, from a patient treated with tofacitinib. The CDR3 loop reads CASQSRDRDGYTF. The CDR3 region has the DNA TGTGCCAGCCAGTCCCGGGACAGGGATGGCTACACCTTC.